The clone carrying this T cell receptor (beta chain) was seen a handful of times. The antigen is undetermined. This record belongs to a study of beta chain features in type 1 diabetes. Study in general: The study found patients and healthy donors alike in age, gender and cell yields. The study's findings and limits: Junctions at VDJ sites from type 1 diabetes patients had fewer insertions and more deletions. Compared with healthy donors, patients appeared to share more similar naive, central memory and regulatory TCRB repertoires. The analysis here could not establish whether HLA type shapes TCRB rearrangement.

This CDR3 contains 14 residues. Per germline, CDR1 SGHDT and CDR2 YYEEEE. V gave up 3 bases and J gave up 11 bases; unmatched junction bases: 10. Reverse transcription of all isolated RNA meant that expressed TCRB transcripts were sequenced. Repertoires were generated with immunoSEQ multiplex PCR, while TCRdb's copy carries only in-frame clones and drops some. In the table there are a few hundred thousand clones, 10% to 15% of which are singletons. The sequence was collected from a man between 18 and 29 years old in good health. The sequenced sample consisted of naive CD4+ T cells from blood. V is TRBV5-6 and J is TRBJ2-5, with 10 positions matching TRBD1. The CDR3 region is CASSYEDRGREQYF. The CDR3 nucleotides are TGTGCCAGCAGCTACGAAGACAGGGGGCGAGAGCAGTACTTC.